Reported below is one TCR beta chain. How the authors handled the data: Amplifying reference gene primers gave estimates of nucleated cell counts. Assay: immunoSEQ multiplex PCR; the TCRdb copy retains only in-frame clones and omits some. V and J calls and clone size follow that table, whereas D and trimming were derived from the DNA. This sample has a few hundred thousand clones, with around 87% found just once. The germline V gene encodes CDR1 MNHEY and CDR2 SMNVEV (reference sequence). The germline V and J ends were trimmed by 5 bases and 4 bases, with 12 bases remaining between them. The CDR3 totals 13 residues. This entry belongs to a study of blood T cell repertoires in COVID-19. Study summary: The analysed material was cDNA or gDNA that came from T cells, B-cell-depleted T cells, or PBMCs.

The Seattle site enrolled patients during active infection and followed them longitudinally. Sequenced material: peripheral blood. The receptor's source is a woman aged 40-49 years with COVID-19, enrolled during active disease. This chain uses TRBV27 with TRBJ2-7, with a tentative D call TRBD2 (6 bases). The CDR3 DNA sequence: TGTGCCAGCAGTGAACCGGGAGATTACGAGCAGTACTTC. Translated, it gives CASSEPGDYEQYF.